A single sample is the source of the 7 T cell receptor beta chains below, sequenced in a study of CD8+ T cells in alopecia areata. This sample's treatment: oral pan-JAK inhibitor, 5-10 mg twice daily. Sequencing used cDNA as its template, made by extracting RNA and reverse transcribing it. Some clones are missing from TCRdb's copy, which holds only in-frame ones; the method was immunoSEQ multiplex PCR. The repertoire consists of nearly 110,000 clones, with 80% to 85% occurring once and the leading ten covering around 25%. Sequenced here: CD8+ T cells sorted from blood, sampled at week 24, from a patient treated with tofacitinib. These receptors originate from a human donor with alopecia areata.

This clone is classed as large. Other DNA sequences within the sample encode an identical CDR3. The chain couples TRBV19 to TRBJ1-6; D gene uncertain. CDR1 and CDR2 from the germline V gene are LNHDA and SQIVND (reference sequence). The V end lost 3 bases, the J end lost 13 bases, and 13 bases lay between the germline ends. The CDR3 is 13 residues long. For the CDR3, the DNA is TGTGCCAGTAGTATGAGTGTCTCTTTGCCCCTCCACTTT. It translates to CASSMSVSLPLHF.

The chain combines TRBV15 with TRBJ2-1; D is unresolved. Germline V gene data show CDR1 as LNHNV and CDR2 as YYDKDF (reference sequence). Trimming removed 1 base from V and 7 bases from J, with 11 bases in between. The length of the CDR3 is 14 residues. For the CDR3, the DNA is TGTGCCACCAGCAGAGTCATGGCTGCGAATGAGCAGTTCTTC. This encodes CATSRVMAANEQFF.

The rearrangement links TRBV27 to TRBJ2-1; D is possibly TRBD1 (6 bases). The CDR3 covers 15 residues. Germline-derived CDR1 and CDR2 are MNHEY and SMNVEV (reference sequence). Trimming cost V 3 bases and J 7 bases, with 16 bases left between them. CDR3 sequence reads: CASSLSGTFANEQFF. CDR3 nucleotide sequence: TGTGCCAGCAGTTTGTCTGGGACATTTGCAAATGAGCAGTTCTTC.

The rearrangement joins TRBV7-9 to TRBJ2-5; 7 bases align to TRBD1. In germline, CDR1 is SEHNR, CDR2 FQNEAQ (reference sequence). The CDR3 is made up of 15 amino acids. V shed 5 bases, J shed 0 bases, and the junction held 6 bases outside the gene matches. DNA for the CDR3: TGTGCCAGCAGCCCGACAGGGACCAACCAAGAGACCCAGTACTTC. Translated, it gives CASSPTGTNQETQYF.

This rearrangement joins TRBV7-8 to TRBJ2-7; 7 bases are shared with TRBD1. CDR1 and CDR2 from the germline V gene are SGHVS and FQNEAQ. The length of the CDR3 is 15 residues. After removal of 3 bases from V and 2 bases from J, the junction contained 7 bases not matched to a gene. The CDR3: CASSFPGQLPYEQYF. In DNA form, the CDR3 reads TGTGCCAGCAGCTTCCCGGGACAGCTTCCCTACGAGCAGTACTTC.

The sample holds one count of this clone. The genes are TRBV5-8 and TRBJ2-1; TRBD2 matches at 9 bases. The CDR3 contains 16 residues. The V and J ends lost 4 bases and 9 bases, in that order; junction bases with no gene match: 14. Germline V gene sequence: CDR1 SGHTS, CDR2 YDEGEE. The CDR3 here is CASSPSGGGALSEQFF. The CDR3 coding sequence is TGTGCCAGCAGCCCCTCTGGCGGGGGGGCCCTGAGTGAGCAGTTCTTC.

The rearrangement uses TRBV29-1 and TRBJ2-1, with 10 bases that match TRBD2. V was clipped by 2 bases and J by 4 bases; unmatched bases: 14. This CDR3 region has 18 residues. Germline V gene data show CDR1 as SQVTM and CDR2 as ANQGSEA. The CDR3 reads CSVELTGEDSGGYNEQFF. CDR3 bases: TGCAGCGTTGAATTGACAGGGGAAGATAGCGGGGGGTACAATGAGCAGTTCTTC.